The subject of this entry is one T cell receptor beta chain. Germline CDR1 and CDR2: MGHRA and YSYEKL. The germline V and J ends were trimmed by 6 bases and 4 bases, with 14 bases remaining between them. The length of the CDR3 is 14 residues. The sample belongs to a study of blood T cell repertoires in COVID-19. Study in general: Acute and convalescent COVID-19 samples came from the United States, Italy and Spain.

Original processing notes: Scientists estimated how many nucleated cells there were by amplifying reference gene primers. Sequencing was performed with immunoSEQ multiplex PCR; in TCRdb, only in-frame clones are kept and a portion is missing. V, J and clone size derive from that table, while D and trimming were established from the DNA sequence. The table records 150,000 to 180,000 clones, under 95% of them present only once. The sample was peripheral blood. The clonotype was recovered from a man in his forties or fifties with acute or convalescent COVID-19. The chain links TRBV4-1 to TRBJ2-3; TRBD2 might be the D (6 bases). As DNA, the CDR3 is TGCGCCAGCAGGCCGGGCGGGGCAGCAGATACGCAGTATTTT. Translation gives CASRPGGAADTQYF.